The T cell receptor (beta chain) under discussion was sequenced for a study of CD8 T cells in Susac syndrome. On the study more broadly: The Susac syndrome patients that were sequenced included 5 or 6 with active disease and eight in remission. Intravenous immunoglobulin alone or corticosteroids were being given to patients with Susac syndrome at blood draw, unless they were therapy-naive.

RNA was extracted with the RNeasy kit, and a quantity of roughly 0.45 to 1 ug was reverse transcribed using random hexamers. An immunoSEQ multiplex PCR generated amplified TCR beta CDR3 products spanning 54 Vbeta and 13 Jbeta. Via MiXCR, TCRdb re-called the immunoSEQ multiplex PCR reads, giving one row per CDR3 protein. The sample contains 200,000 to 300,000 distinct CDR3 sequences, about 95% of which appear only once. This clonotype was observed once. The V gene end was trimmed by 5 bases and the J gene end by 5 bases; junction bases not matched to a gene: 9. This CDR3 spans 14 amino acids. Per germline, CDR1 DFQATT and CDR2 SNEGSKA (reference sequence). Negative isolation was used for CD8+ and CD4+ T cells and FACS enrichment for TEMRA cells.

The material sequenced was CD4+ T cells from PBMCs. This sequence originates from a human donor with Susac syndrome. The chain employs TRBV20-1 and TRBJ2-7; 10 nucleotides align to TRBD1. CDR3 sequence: CSAGSGTGDHEQYF. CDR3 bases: TGCAGTGCTGGCTCCGGGACAGGGGACCACGAGCAGTACTTC.